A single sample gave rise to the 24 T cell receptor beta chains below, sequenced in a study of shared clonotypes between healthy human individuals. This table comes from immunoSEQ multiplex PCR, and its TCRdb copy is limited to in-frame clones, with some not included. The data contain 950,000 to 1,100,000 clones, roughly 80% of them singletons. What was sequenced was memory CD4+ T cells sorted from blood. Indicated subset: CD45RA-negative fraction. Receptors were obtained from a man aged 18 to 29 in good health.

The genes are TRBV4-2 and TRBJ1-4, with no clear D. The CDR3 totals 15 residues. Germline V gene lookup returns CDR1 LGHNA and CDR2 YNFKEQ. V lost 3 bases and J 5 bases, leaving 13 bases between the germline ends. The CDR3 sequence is CASSQIEHLNEKLFF. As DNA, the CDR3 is TGTGCCAGCAGCCAGATAGAGCACCTCAATGAAAAACTGTTTTTT.

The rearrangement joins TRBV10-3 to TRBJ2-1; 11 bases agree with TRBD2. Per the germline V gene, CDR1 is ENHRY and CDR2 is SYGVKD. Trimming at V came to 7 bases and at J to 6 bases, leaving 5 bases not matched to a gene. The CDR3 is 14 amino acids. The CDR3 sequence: CAITYSGGANEQFF. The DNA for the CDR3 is TGTGCCATCACCTATAGCGGGGGGGCCAATGAGCAGTTCTTC.

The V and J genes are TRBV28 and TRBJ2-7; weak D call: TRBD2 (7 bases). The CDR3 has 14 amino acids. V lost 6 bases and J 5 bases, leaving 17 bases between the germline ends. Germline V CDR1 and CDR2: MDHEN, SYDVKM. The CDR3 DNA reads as TGTGCCAGCAGCCCCGAGGGGGGGGGCCACGAGCAGTACTTC. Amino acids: CASSPEGGGHEQYF.

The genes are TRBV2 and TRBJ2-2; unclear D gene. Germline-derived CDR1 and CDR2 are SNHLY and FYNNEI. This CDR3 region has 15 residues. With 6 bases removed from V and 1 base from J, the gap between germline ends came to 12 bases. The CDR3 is CASREPPGNTGELFF. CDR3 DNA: TGTGCCAGCAGGGAACCCCCAGGGAACACCGGGGAGCTGTTTTTT.

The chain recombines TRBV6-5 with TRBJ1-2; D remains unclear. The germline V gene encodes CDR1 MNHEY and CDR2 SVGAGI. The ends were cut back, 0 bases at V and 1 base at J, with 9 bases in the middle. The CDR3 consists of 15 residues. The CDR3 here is CASSYSPKFNYGYTF. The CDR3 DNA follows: TGTGCCAGCAGTTACTCGCCCAAGTTTAACTATGGCTACACCTTC.

The CDR3 sequence: CASSLSGVLSYEQYF. CDR3 DNA sequence: TGTGCCAGCAGTTTATCGGGCGTCCTCTCCTACGAGCAGTACTTC. The chain recombines TRBV27 with TRBJ2-7; D is undetermined. The length of the CDR3 is 15 residues. Germline CDR1 and CDR2: MNHEY and SMNVEV (reference sequence). Trimming took 0 bases from V and 0 from J, leaving 9 bases between them.

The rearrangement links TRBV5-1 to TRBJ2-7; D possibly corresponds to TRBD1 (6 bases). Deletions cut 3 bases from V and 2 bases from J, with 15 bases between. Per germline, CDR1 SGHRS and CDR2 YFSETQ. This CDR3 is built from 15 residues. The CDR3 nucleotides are TGCGCCAGCAGCTGGGGGCCGGGGATGGCCTACGAGCAGTACTTC. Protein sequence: CASSWGPGMAYEQYF.

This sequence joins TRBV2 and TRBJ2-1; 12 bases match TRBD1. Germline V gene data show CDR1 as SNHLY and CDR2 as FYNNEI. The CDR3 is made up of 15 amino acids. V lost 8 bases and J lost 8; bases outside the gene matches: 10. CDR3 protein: CASQLPGQGAYEQFF. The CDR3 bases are TGTGCCAGCCAGTTACCGGGACAGGGGGCGTATGAGCAGTTCTTC.

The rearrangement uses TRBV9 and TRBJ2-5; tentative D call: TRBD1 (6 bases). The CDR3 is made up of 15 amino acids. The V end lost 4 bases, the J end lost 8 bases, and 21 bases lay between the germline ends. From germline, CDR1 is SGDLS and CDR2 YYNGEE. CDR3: CASSLQQGSSGTQYF. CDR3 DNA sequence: TGTGCCAGCAGCCTCCAACAGGGTTCGTCGGGAACCCAGTACTTC.

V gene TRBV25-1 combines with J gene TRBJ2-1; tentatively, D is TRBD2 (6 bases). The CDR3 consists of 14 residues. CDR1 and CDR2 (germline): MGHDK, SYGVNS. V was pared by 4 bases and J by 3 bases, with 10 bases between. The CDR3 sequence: CASSGLDNYNEQFF. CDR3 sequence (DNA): TGTGCCAGCAGTGGACTAGACAACTACAATGAGCAGTTCTTC.

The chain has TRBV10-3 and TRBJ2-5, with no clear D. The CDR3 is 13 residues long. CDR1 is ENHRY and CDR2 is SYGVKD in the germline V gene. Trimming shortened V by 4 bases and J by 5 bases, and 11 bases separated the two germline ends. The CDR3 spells CAISALVGETQYF. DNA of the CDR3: TGTGCCATCAGTGCCCTCGTTGGGGAGACCCAGTACTTC.

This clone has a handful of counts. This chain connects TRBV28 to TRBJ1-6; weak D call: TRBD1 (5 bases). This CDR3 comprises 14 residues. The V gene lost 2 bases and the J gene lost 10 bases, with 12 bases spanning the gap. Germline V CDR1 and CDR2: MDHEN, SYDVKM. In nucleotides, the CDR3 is TGTGCCAGCAGTTTACAGGGTCGGAGGTCACCCCTCCACTTT. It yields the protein CASSLQGRRSPLHF.

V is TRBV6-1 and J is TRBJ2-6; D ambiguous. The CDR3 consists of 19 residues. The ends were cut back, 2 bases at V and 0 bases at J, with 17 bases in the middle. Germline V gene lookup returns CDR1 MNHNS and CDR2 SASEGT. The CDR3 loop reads CASSEWENSVNSGANVLTF. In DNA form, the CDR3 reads TGTGCCAGCAGTGAATGGGAAAACAGCGTTAACTCTGGGGCCAACGTCCTGACTTTC.

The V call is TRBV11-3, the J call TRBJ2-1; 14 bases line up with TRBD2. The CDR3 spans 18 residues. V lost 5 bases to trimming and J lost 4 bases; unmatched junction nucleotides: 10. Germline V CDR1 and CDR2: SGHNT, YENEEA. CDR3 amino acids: CASSLGTSGSPGYNEQFF. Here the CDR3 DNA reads TGTGCCAGCAGCCTCGGGACTAGCGGGAGCCCTGGATACAATGAGCAGTTCTTC.

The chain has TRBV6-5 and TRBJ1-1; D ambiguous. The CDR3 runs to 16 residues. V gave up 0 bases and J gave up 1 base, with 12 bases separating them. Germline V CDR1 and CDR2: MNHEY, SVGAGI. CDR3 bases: TGTGCCAGCAGTTACTCTGGCCTCTCAAAGAACACTGAAGCTTTCTTT. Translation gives CASSYSGLSKNTEAFF.

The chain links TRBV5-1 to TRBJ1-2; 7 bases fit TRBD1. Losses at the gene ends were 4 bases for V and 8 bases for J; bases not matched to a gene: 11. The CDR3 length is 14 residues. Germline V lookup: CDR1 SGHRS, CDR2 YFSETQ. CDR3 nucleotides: TGCGCCAGCAGCCCCGGAGGGACAGTTTTGGGCTACACCTTC. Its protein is CASSPGGTVLGYTF.

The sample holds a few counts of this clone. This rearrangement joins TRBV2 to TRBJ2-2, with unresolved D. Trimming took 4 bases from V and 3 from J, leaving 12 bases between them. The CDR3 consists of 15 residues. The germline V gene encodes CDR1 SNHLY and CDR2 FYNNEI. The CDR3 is CASSGTGSDTGELFF. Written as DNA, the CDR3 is TGTGCCAGCAGTGGGACCGGGTCGGACACCGGGGAGCTGTTTTTT.

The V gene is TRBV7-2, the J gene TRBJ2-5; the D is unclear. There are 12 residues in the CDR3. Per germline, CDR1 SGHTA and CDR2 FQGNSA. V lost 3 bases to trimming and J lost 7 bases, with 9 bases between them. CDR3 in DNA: TGTGCCAGCAGCTTGGCACTGGGGACCCAGTACTTC. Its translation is CASSLALGTQYF.

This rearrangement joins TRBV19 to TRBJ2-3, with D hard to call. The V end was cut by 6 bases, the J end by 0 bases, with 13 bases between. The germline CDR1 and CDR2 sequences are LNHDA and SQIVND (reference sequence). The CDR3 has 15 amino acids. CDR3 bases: TGTGCCAGTAGCATGGGTCTGGGAAGCACAGATACGCAGTATTTT. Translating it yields CASSMGLGSTDTQYF.

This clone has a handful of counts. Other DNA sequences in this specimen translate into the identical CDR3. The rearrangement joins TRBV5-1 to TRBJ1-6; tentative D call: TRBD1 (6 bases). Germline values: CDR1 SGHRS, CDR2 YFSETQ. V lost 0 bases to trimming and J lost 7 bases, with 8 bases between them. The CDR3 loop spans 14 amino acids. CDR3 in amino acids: CASSLETGNSPLHF. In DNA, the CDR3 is TGCGCCAGCAGCTTGGAAACAGGGAATTCACCCCTCCACTTT.

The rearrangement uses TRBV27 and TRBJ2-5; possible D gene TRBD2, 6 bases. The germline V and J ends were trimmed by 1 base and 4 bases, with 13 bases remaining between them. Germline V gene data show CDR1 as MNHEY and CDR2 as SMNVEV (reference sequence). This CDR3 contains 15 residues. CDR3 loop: CASSLLAGTGETQYF. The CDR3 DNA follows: TGTGCCAGCAGTTTATTGGCGGGAACTGGAGAGACCCAGTACTTC.

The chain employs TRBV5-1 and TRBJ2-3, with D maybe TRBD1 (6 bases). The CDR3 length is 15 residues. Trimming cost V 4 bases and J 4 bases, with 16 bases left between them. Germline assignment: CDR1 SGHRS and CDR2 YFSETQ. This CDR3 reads CASSPTGLAADTQYF. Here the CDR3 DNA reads TGCGCCAGCAGCCCGACAGGCCTCGCGGCAGATACGCAGTATTTT.

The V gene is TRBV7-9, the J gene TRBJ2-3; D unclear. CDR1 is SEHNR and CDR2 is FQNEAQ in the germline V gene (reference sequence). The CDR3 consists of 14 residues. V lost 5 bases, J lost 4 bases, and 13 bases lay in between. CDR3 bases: TGTGCCAGCAGCCGCGCCGGGCTTTCAGATACGCAGTATTTT. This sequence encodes CASSRAGLSDTQYF.

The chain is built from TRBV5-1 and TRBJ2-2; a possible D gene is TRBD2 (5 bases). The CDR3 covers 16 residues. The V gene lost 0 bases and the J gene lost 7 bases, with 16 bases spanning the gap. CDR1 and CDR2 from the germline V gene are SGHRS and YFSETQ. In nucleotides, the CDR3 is TGCGCCAGCAGCTTGGGGGGAGTCCAAAGGAGCGGGGAGCTGTTTTTT. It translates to CASSLGGVQRSGELFF.